This TCR beta chain was documented in a study of blood T cell repertoires in COVID-19 (dated by TCRdb to about 2020). For the wider study: Samples from collaborators originated in the United States, Italy and Spain and spanned both the acute and convalescent phases of COVID-19. The prospective study material was composed of cDNA or gDNA derived from T cells, B-cell-depleted T cells, or PBMCs. The dataset comprised deeply sampled blood TCRbeta repertoires from subjects exposed to, actively infected with, or recovered from COVID-19. The repertoires were released in a freely available public database meant as a resource for research on the immune response to SARS-CoV-2. The samples were drawn from two sources: the first 160 participants of the ongoing ImmuneRACE study, and over 1,000 subjects contributed by 6 global collaborators. The sample metadata nearly always contained a de-identified subject ID, COVID-19 status, age in years and sex. Where available, HLA class I and class II types were obtained from metadata supplied by the sample provider rather than from assay-based typing.

This clone came up once. The clone's antigen remains unknown. No much larger clonotype is one base removed from it; base qualities were not supplied. Including the terminal cysteine and phenylalanine, the CDR3 comprises 11 residues. The kept DNA is CDR3 alone, 33 bases in frame from the first base. CDR1 and CDR2 were assigned from the germline V gene (reference sequence) as MNHNY and SVGAGI. Trimming costs V 8 bases and J 4 bases, and their ends lie 6 bases apart. The immunoSEQ Assay, a bias-controlled multiplex PCR, was used to amplify TCRbeta CDR3 regions from genomic DNA. From the authors' description of their analysis: Within the assay, amplification of reference gene primers was used to estimate how many nucleated cells each sample contained. To quantify the absolute abundance of each unique TCRbeta CDR3 rearrangement, sequence reads were collapsed and filtered. For each sample, productive Simpson clonality was calculated as the square root of Simpson's diversity index across productive rearrangements. TCRdb carries this immuneACCESS record with in-frame sequences only. Its versions omit some clonotypes, under half of them owing to an unresolved V gene in the studies checked, with the rest unexplained. V, J and clone size were drawn from that table, and D and trimming were deduced from the DNA. Present in this sample are over 150,000 clones, approximately 80% of which were seen just once. The top ten clones comprise around 16% of the sample.

What the authors observed across the whole study: The amount of clinical and demographic metadata varied by source and participant and was provided uncurated.

Participants in the prospective study were enrolled through a virtual design, were aged about 18 to 90 years, and lived in roughly 26 United States geographic areas. In the prospective study, participants were assigned to cohorts based on the clinical history participants reported in a screening survey and a study questionnaire. For ImmuneRACE Cohort 3, a participant was defined as recovered based on two consecutive negative NP/OP PCR tests, clearance by a healthcare professional, or resolution of symptoms. Mobile phlebotomists in the prospective study collected whole blood, serum and a nasopharyngeal or oropharyngeal swab from every participant. Over an approximately two-month period, participants in the prospective study had the option of providing additional blood draws and questionnaires. Blood samples from the prospective study were shipped frozen or at room temperature prior to DNA extraction.

The TCR sequence derives from a woman aged 45-65 years who had recovered from COVID-19. Input material: PBMCs or T cells enriched from blood (not recorded which). This sequence uses TRBV6-6 and TRBJ1-3; the D gene is not confidently resolved. The CDR3 reads as follows: CASLGGNTIYF. Here is the DNA: TGTGCCAGCCTAGGAGGAAACACCATATATTTT.